This record concerns one T cell receptor (beta chain) sequence. The antigen remains undetermined. A junction end diverges from the germline sequence, so it may reflect a read error. The sample belongs to a study of glioma-infiltrating T cells. General study results and limits: Tissue-blood divergence was below expectation in non-neoplastic patients, above in gliomas.

Using RNA template, CDR3s of TCR alpha and beta were amplified with iRepertoire arm-PCR. One entry per CDR3 protein results from TCRdb running MiXCR on the multiplex PCR reads. This table holds about 190,000 distinct CDR3 sequences, 32% found once. There are 16 residues in the CDR3. CDR1 MDHEN and CDR2 SYDVKM come from the germline V gene. The chain joins TRBV28 to TRBJ2-5; 7 bases are shared with TRBD2. This TCR derives from a human donor with low-grade glioma or glioblastoma, undergoing nonglioma brain surgery, or in good health (not recorded which). The source material was glioma tissue, nonneoplastic brain tissue, or PBMCs (not recorded which). Here the CDR3 reads CASTRWGGRAQEAQYF. The DNA of the CDR3 is TGTGCCAGCACCCGGTGGGGGGGGAGGGCCCAAGAGGCCCAGTACTTC.